This passage covers 10 T cell receptor beta chains from one sample sequenced in a study of blood T cell repertoires in COVID-19. This table comes from immunoSEQ multiplex PCR, and its TCRdb copy is limited to in-frame clones, with some not included. The sample has tens of thousands of clones, 75% to 90% seen once. Specimen: peripheral blood. These TCRs come from a human donor with active COVID-19. The donor label of this sample is uncertain.

This clone was recorded only once. The chain is built from TRBV7-8 and TRBJ1-1; a possible D gene is TRBD1 (6 bases). The CDR3 is 16 amino acids. V lost 1 base to trimming and J lost 0 bases, with 12 bases between them. Germline V gene lookup returns CDR1 SGHVS and CDR2 FQNEAQ. The CDR3 region has the DNA TGTGCCAGCAGCTTAGTTCCAGGGGCGCTGAACACTGAAGCTTTCTTT. Protein: CASSLVPGALNTEAFF.

V and J are TRBV24-1 and TRBJ2-1; maybe TRBD1 (6 bases). V was shortened by 9 bases and J by 4 bases, with 15 bases between the two germline ends. The CDR3 consists of 14 residues. The germline V gene encodes CDR1 KGHDR and CDR2 SFDVKD. For the CDR3, the DNA is TGTGCCACCGGAACCGGGACATCATACAATGAGCAGTTCTTC. Amino acids: CATGTGTSYNEQFF.

J is TRBJ2-1 and V is TRBV27, with TRBD2 identical over 16 bases. Trimming at V came to 5 bases and at J to 7 bases, leaving 5 bases not matched to a gene. Per germline, CDR1 MNHEY and CDR2 SMNVEV (reference sequence). This CDR3 comprises 16 residues. CDR3 sequence (DNA): TGTGCCAGCAGTCCCCCGGGACTAGCGGGGGGGAATGAGCAGTTCTTC. This codes for CASSPPGLAGGNEQFF.

The chain carries TRBV5-8 and TRBJ1-4, with D possibly being TRBD1 (5 bases). This CDR3 is built from 15 residues. The germline V gene has CDR1 SGHTS and CDR2 YDEGEE. Trimming left V 4 bases short and J 2 bases short, with 12 bases between. CDR3 in DNA: TGTGCCAGCAGCCCCTGGGGGGGGACTAATGAAAAACTGTTTTTT. Translating gives CASSPWGGTNEKLFF.

This clone was counted once. The J gene is TRBJ2-5, the V gene TRBV28; D may be TRBD2 (7 bases). Germline V gives CDR1 MDHEN, CDR2 SYDVKM. CDR3 size: 15 residues. V lost 3 bases and J lost 2, with 13 bases in between. The CDR3 sequence: CASSFGGGLQETQYF. The CDR3 nucleotides read TGTGCCAGCAGTTTTGGCGGGGGCTTACAAGAGACCCAGTACTTC. Complete variable domain (other parts from reference TRBV28 and TRBJ2-5): DVKVTQSSRYLVKRTGEKVFLECVQDMDHENMFWYRQDPGLGLRLIYFSYDVKMKEKGDIPEGYSVSREKKERFSLILESASTNQTSMYLCASSFGGGLQETQYFGPGTRLLVL.

The rearrangement links TRBV7-2 to TRBJ2-7, with D perhaps matching TRBD1 (5 bases). Germline V gene data show CDR1 as SGHTA and CDR2 as FQGNSA. Trimming took 5 bases from V and 4 from J, leaving 12 bases between them. CDR3 size: 13 residues. The CDR3 nucleotides read TGTGCCAGCAGCATTCGACAGAATTACGAGCAGTACTTC. This encodes CASSIRQNYEQYF.

This chain links TRBV9 with TRBJ2-5; D is possibly TRBD1 (5 bases). Germline CDR1 and CDR2: SGDLS and YYNGEE. V was shortened by 2 bases and J by 2 bases, with 7 bases between the two germline ends. The CDR3 runs to 13 residues. This CDR3 is CASSVRQQETQYF. Written as DNA, the CDR3 is TGTGCCAGCAGCGTCCGACAGCAAGAGACCCAGTACTTC.

The rearrangement uses TRBV29-1 and TRBJ1-2; weak D call: TRBD1 (5 bases). Germline V lookup: CDR1 SQVTM, CDR2 ANQGSEA. The CDR3 has 15 amino acids. V lost 4 bases and J lost 4, with 19 bases in between. This chain's CDR3 is CSVGMGQGGSYGYTF. CDR3 DNA: TGCAGCGTTGGGATGGGGCAGGGAGGATCCTATGGCTACACCTTC.

In the case of this clone: This specimen includes other DNA sequences encoding the same CDR3. This rearrangement joins TRBV9 to TRBJ2-7, with 8 positions matching TRBD2. CDR3 size: 14 residues. The V segment lost 0 bases and the J segment 3 bases; nucleotides outside the gene matches: 2. Germline V CDR1 and CDR2: SGDLS, YYNGEE. In DNA, the CDR3 is TGTGCCAGCAGCGTAGCCGGGAGGGACTACGAGCAGTACTTC. It yields the protein CASSVAGRDYEQYF. Supplemented by reference TRBV9 and TRBJ2-7, the full variable domain reads DSGVTQTPKHLITATGQRVTLRCSPRSGDLSVYWYQQSLDQGLQFLIQYYNGEERAKGNILERFSAQQFPDLHSELNLSSLELGDSALYFCASSVAGRDYEQYFGPGTRLTVT.

The V and J genes are TRBV12-5 and TRBJ1-1; TRBD1 matches at 9 bases. This CDR3 comprises 21 residues. Losses at the gene ends were 0 bases for V and 4 bases for J; bases not matched to a gene: 21. From germline, CDR1 is LGHNT and CDR2 FRNRAP. CDR3 DNA sequence: TGTGCTAGTGGTTTGGTAGATCCAGTACCGGGACAGGGATTTATTATCACTGAAGCTTTCTTT. Protein product: CASGLVDPVPGQGFIITEAFF.